The following is a T cell receptor beta chain sequence with its context. This record comes from a study of T-cell memory formation after mild COVID-19. MiXCR, run by TCRdb on the 5' RACE reads, gives a single entry per CDR3 protein. The data contain about 350,000 distinct CDR3 sequences, roughly 14% of them singletons. V was trimmed by 5 bases and J by 6 bases, leaving 11 bases between them. Germline lookup yields CDR1 DFQATT and CDR2 SNEGSKA (reference sequence). This CDR3 has 11 residues. The receptor was derived from a man between 18 and 29 years old who had mild COVID-19 (a few samples of this study predate the infection). Cell type and time point are not known. The V call is TRBV20-1, the J call TRBJ2-7, with D uncertain. Material for sequencing was PBMCs or a T cell subset sorted from them (not recorded which). CDR3 protein: CSAPLGSEQYF. The CDR3 bases are TGCAGTGCTCCGTTGGGGTCCGAGCAGTACTTC.